Listed below are T cell receptor beta chains from one sample, sequenced in a study of CD4+ T cells in melanoma. The assay was immunoSEQ multiplex PCR, and TCRdb's table has in-frame clones only and misses some. The sample yields some 120,000 clones, 92% seen once. What was sequenced was peripheral blood. Source of these receptors: a human donor with melanoma. Both conserved end residues are part of each CDR3. Each record gives: D gene, J gene, clone size, V gene, CDR3 DNA, CDR3 protein. The D gene is left open where the match is weak. The listing skips clone size in some rows; elsewhere it reads once, few, many or a size class.

NA	TRBJ2-1	NA	TRBV28	TGTGCCAGCAGTTTTTCTGTTTGGGCAGGTTACAATGAGCAGTTCTTC	CASSFSVWAGYNEQFF
TRBD2	TRBJ2-1	NA	TRBV4-3	TGCGCCAGCAGCCAAGGCGCCGGGACTAGTCCCAATGAGCAGTTCTTC	CASSQGAGTSPNEQFF
TRBD2	TRBJ2-1	once	TRBV7-3	TGTGCCAGCAGCTTAACCCCTAGCGGGAGGGCTGAGCAGTTCTTC	CASSLTPSGRAEQFF
TRBD1	TRBJ2-7	NA	TRBV19	TGTGCCGGGAACCGGGACAGGGGCTACGAGCAGTACTTC	CAGNRDRGYEQYF
NA	TRBJ2-6	NA	TRBV29-1	TGCAGCGTTGAAGGGTCCGGGGCCAACGTCCTGACTTTC	CSVEGSGANVLTF
NA	TRBJ2-5	NA	TRBV7-2	TGTGCCAGCAGCCCGCAGGAGTTCCTGGAGACCCAGTACTTC	CASSPQEFLETQYF
TRBD1	TRBJ1-5	NA	TRBV14	TGTGCCAGCAGCCACCCCCAAACTCCAGGGACAGTCAATCAGCCCCAGCATTTT	CASSHPQTPGTVNQPQHF
NA	TRBJ2-6	NA	TRBV29-1	TGCAGCGTTGGGGCGGACTCTGGGGCCAACGTCCTGACTTTC	CSVGADSGANVLTF
NA	TRBJ1-4	NA	TRBV18	TGTGCCAGCTCACCATCAGGGCTAATGAGGGAACTGTTTTTT	CASSPSGLMRELFF
NA	TRBJ2-5	once	TRBV27	TGTGCCAGCAGTCCCCGGCAGGCCGGCTACCGGTACTTC	CASSPRQAGYRYF
TRBD1	TRBJ1-5	NA	TRBV10-3	TGTGCCATCAGTGAGATATTAACAGGGGGCATATTCGGCAATCAGCCCCAGCATTTT	CAISEILTGGIFGNQPQHF
TRBD2	TRBJ2-7	NA	TRBV7-9	TGTGCCAGCAGCGTAGCGGGAGGGGGCTACGAGCAGTACTTC	CASSVAGGGYEQYF
NA	TRBJ2-7	NA	TRBV6-1	TGTGCCAGCAGTGGTCAAGGGTCCTACGAGCAGTACTTC	CASSGQGSYEQYF
NA	TRBJ2-5	NA	TRBV18	TGTGCCAGCTCACCAATTACAGAAGGGGAGACCCAGTACTTC	CASSPITEGETQYF
TRBD2	TRBJ2-7	NA	TRBV7-2	TGTGCCAGCAGCTTATCGGGAGGGGGCTCCTACGAGCAGTACTTC	CASSLSGGGSYEQYF
NA	TRBJ2-5	once	TRBV27	TGTGCCAGCAGCCTCGGGAGTTTAAAGACCCAGTACTTC	CASSLGSLKTQYF
TRBD2	TRBJ2-5	NA	TRBV5-1	TGCGCCAGCAGCGAGGGGACTAGCGGGGGGGCCCAGAGGCGGGAGACCCAGTACTTC	CASSEGTSGGAQRRETQYF
NA	TRBJ2-3	NA	TRBV6-1	TGTGCCAGCAGTCCCGCAGGAACAGATACGCAGTATTTT	CASSPAGTDTQYF
TRBD2	TRBJ2-5	NA	TRBV5-1	TGCGCCAGCAGGCCGAGCGGGGGTTTGGAGACCCAGTACTTC	CASRPSGGLETQYF
NA	TRBJ1-2	NA	TRBV19	TGTGCCAGTAGTATTTCATGGGGAGCCGATGGCTACACCTTC	CASSISWGADGYTF
NA	TRBJ2-4	NA	TRBV6-6	TGTGCCAGCAGTAAACAGGGGACTGGGAACATTCAGTACTTC	CASSKQGTGNIQYF
NA	TRBJ2-5	once	TRBV19	TGTGCCAGTAGTATAAATGGGGGGAGCCAAGAGACCCAGTACTTC	CASSINGGSQETQYF
NA	TRBJ2-1	NA	TRBV7-9	TGTGCCAGCAGCCCCCGGGGGGCGGGATTGGACAATGAGCAGTTCTTC	CASSPRGAGLDNEQFF
NA	TRBJ2-3	NA	TRBV5-1	TGCGCCAGCAGCTTGGTGGTGAGAGATACGCAGTATTTT	CASSLVVRDTQYF
TRBD2	TRBJ2-1	NA	TRBV11-3	TGTGCCAGCAGCCCAATGGGGGGGATTTACAATGAGCAGTTCTTC	CASSPMGGIYNEQFF
TRBD1	TRBJ2-7	NA	TRBV27	TGTGCCAGCAGAAAATCAGGGGGCTCGGGTTACGAGCAGTACTTC	CASRKSGGSGYEQYF
TRBD1	TRBJ2-5	NA	TRBV7-2	TGTGCCAGCAGCCGGGACAGGTCGATTGGGACCCAGTACTTC	CASSRDRSIGTQYF
TRBD1	TRBJ2-6	NA	TRBV5-1	TGCGCCAGCAGCTTGGGTACAGGGGGAAGCTCTGGGGCCAACGTCCTGACTTTC	CASSLGTGGSSGANVLTF
NA	TRBJ2-7	NA	TRBV28	TGTGCCAGCAGTTTATCCTCCATTAGGACCTACGAGCAGTACTTC	CASSLSSIRTYEQYF
NA	TRBJ2-1	NA	TRBV7-2	TGTGCCAGCAGCCGGAGTAGCTCCTACAATGAGCAGTTCTTC	CASSRSSSYNEQFF
NA	TRBJ2-1	NA	TRBV28	TGTGCCAGCAGGCCCCTAGCCGACAATGAGCAGTTCTTC	CASRPLADNEQFF
TRBD2	TRBJ2-2	NA	TRBV11-3	TGTGCCAGCAGCTCAGGAGCGGGAGGGTACGGCGGGGAGCTGTTTTTT	CASSSGAGGYGGELFF
NA	TRBJ1-2	NA	TRBV5-1	TGCGCCAGCAGCTTGGCCTTGTCAGATGGCTACACCTTC	CASSLALSDGYTF
NA	TRBJ2-1	NA	TRBV6-5	TGTGCCAGCTCACCGACCTGGGGGAGGCTCAATGAGCAGTTCTTC	CASSPTWGRLNEQFF
TRBD1	TRBJ2-5	NA	TRBV28	TGTGCCAGCAAGGGGGCCGTGGAGAACCAGTACTTC	CASKGAVENQYF
TRBD2	TRBJ2-7	NA	TRBV7-2	TGTGCCAGCAGCTTAGGCGGACTAGCGGGAGTGTACGAGCAGTACTTC	CASSLGGLAGVYEQYF
NA	TRBJ2-7	NA	TRBV18	TGTGCCAGCTCACCACGTGGTGACAGCCCCTACGAGCAGTACTTC	CASSPRGDSPYEQYF
NA	TRBJ1-3	NA	TRBV9	TGTGCCAGCAGCGTAGAAGGCCGAAACACCATATATTTT	CASSVEGRNTIYF
NA	TRBJ2-6	NA	TRBV5-4	TGTGCCAGCAGCTTGGCGGGAACCGGGGCCAACGTCCTGACTTTC	CASSLAGTGANVLTF
NA	TRBJ2-7	NA	TRBV7-8	TGTGCCAGCAGCTTAAATCAAGTCTACGAGCAGTACTTC	CASSLNQVYEQYF
NA	TRBJ2-7	once	TRBV7-3	TGTGCCAGCAGCATTTACGAGCAGTACTTC	CASSIYEQYF
NA	TRBJ1-6	NA	TRBV7-9	TGTGCCAGCAGCCCCGGACAGAATAATTCACCCCTCCACTTT	CASSPGQNNSPLHF
TRBD2	TRBJ2-1	NA	TRBV4-1	TGCGCCAGCAGCCAAGGGGTAGCGGGGGCCTCCTACAATGAGCAGTTCTTC	CASSQGVAGASYNEQFF
TRBD1	TRBJ1-6	once	TRBV14	TGTGCCAGCAGCTACCGGACAGGGAATTCACCCCTCCACTTT	CASSYRTGNSPLHF
TRBD2	TRBJ2-5	NA	TRBV7-2	TGTGCCAGCAGCTCGGGACTAGCGGGCGCCTTTCAAGAGACCCAGTACTTC	CASSSGLAGAFQETQYF
NA	TRBJ2-5	NA	TRBV11-2	TGTGCCAGCAGCGCCTTCGGAGGGGTACAGGAGACCCAGTACTTC	CASSAFGGVQETQYF
TRBD2	TRBJ2-5	NA	TRBV2	TGTGCCAGCAGTGATAGAGCGGGGGGGGAAGAGACCCAGTACTTC	CASSDRAGGEETQYF
NA	TRBJ2-5	NA	TRBV7-2	TGTGCCAGCAGCTTAGTTGTGGAGACCCAGTACTTC	CASSLVVETQYF
NA	TRBJ2-3	NA	TRBV7-3	TGTGCCAGCAGCAAAAGGACCCGGAGCACAGATACGCAGTATTTT	CASSKRTRSTDTQYF
NA	TRBJ2-2	NA	TRBV10-3	TGTGCCATCGGCCTTGTGTGGGGGGAGCTGTTTTTT	CAIGLVWGELFF
NA	TRBJ1-1	NA	TRBV6-5	TGTGCCAGCAGAGAGCGGAACACTGAAGCTTTCTTT	CASRERNTEAFF
NA	TRBJ2-6	NA	TRBV29-1	TGCAGCGTTGTATCCGGAAGAGGGGCCAACGTCCTGACTTTC	CSVVSGRGANVLTF
TRBD1	TRBJ2-3	NA	TRBV7-2	TGTGCCAGCAGCACCCAGGGGGCGAAGGGCACAGATACGCAGTATTTT	CASSTQGAKGTDTQYF
NA	TRBJ2-1	NA	TRBV7-3	TGTGCCAGCAGCTTACAAATCTTGGATGAGCAGTTCTTC	CASSLQILDEQFF
NA	TRBJ1-2	NA	TRBV4-1	TGCGCCAGCAGCCAAGAAGGGGTAAGGGGAGGAGGAAACTATGGCTACACCTTC	CASSQEGVRGGGNYGYTF
TRBD1	TRBJ2-7	NA	TRBV4-1	TGCGCCAGCAGCCAAGGAGGACAGGGGGGTTACGAGCAGTACTTC	CASSQGGQGGYEQYF
NA	TRBJ2-2	NA	TRBV18	TGTGCCAGCTCACCGATACGGAGGACCTCACCTGGGGAGCTGTTTTTT	CASSPIRRTSPGELFF